The sequence of this TCR beta chain was determined in a study of blood T cell repertoires in COVID-19 (dated by TCRdb to about 2020). Concerning the study at large: Samples from collaborators originated in the United States, Italy and Spain and spanned both the acute and convalescent phases of COVID-19. The sample metadata nearly always contained a de-identified subject ID, COVID-19 status, age in years and sex. The prospective study material was composed of cDNA or gDNA derived from T cells, B-cell-depleted T cells, or PBMCs. Subjects who had been exposed to COVID-19, were actively infected with it, or had recovered from it provided the deeply sampled blood TCRbeta repertoires that made up the dataset. HLA class I and class II types, where available, came from metadata supplied by the sample provider rather than from assay-based typing. The repertoires were made available in a free public database intended to serve as a resource for research on the immune response to SARS-CoV-2. Samples came from the ongoing ImmuneRACE study (first 160 participants) plus 1,254 subjects from 6 global collaborators. Beyond this particular receptor, the publication reports: How much clinical and demographic metadata was included differed by source and by participant, and the metadata was provided uncurated.

Participants in the prospective study were aged about 18 to 89 years, lived in more than 20 United States geographic areas, and enrolled through a virtual design. In the prospective study, participants were assigned to cohorts based on the clinical history participants reported in a screening survey and a study questionnaire. Exposed participants were defined as having been in contact with someone with a PCR-confirmed or clinician-diagnosed COVID-19 case within 2 weeks of study entry. In the prospective study, mobile phlebotomists collected whole blood, serum and a nasopharyngeal or oropharyngeal swab from each participant. Participants in the prospective study had the option to provide additional blood draws and questionnaires over a roughly two-month period. Blood samples from the prospective study were shipped frozen or at room temperature prior to DNA extraction. CDR1 and CDR2, looked up from the germline V gene, are SGHTA and FQGTGA. The CDR3 covers 15 residues, taking in both the cysteine and the phenylalanine. Only CDR3 DNA is held: 45 bases, read in frame from base 1. The junction shows trimming of 4 bases on V and 0 bases on J, and the gene matches do not reach 1 base of it.

TCRbeta CDR3 regions were amplified from genomic DNA by means of the immunoSEQ Assay, a bias-controlled multiplex PCR. The study's own analysis went as follows. The number of nucleated cells in each sample was estimated by amplification of reference gene primers within the assay. To quantify the absolute abundance of each unique TCRbeta CDR3 rearrangement, sequence reads were collapsed and filtered. Productive Simpson clonality was computed per sample as the square root of Simpson's diversity index over productive rearrangements. TCRdb re-hosts the immuneACCESS table, in-frame sequences only. Its copies lack some clones; in the studies checked, an unresolved V gene accounts for under half of them, and the cause for the rest is not known. From that table come the V and J calls and clone size; the DNA was used to work out D and trimming. The sample records about 320,000 clones, more than 90% of which are singletons. The ten largest account for approximately 4.1% of the sample.

There are a few counts of this clone. This clone's antigen is unknown. No base qualities exist here, and no much larger clone lies one base off it. Sequencing was done on a sample of PBMCs or T cells enriched from blood (not recorded which). The clonotype comes from a woman in her twenties or thirties who had been exposed to COVID-19. Here the chain combines TRBV7-3 and TRBJ2-2, with 8 bases aligning to TRBD1. The CDR3 protein sequence reads: CASSSQGANTGELFF. The DNA sequence reads TGTGCCAGCAGCTCACAGGGGGCGAACACCGGGGAGCTGTTTTTT.